Following are 21 T cell receptor beta chains from one sample sequenced in a study of T cell responses to AZD1222 COVID-19 vaccine. Libraries were prepared by immunoSEQ multiplex PCR; TCRdb keeps only in-frame clonotypes and omits some of them. The sample lists more than 95,000 clones; approximately 90% were seen once. The starting material was peripheral blood, obtained 28 days after the second AZD1222 dose. These receptors came from an adult who received the AZD1222 COVID-19 vaccine.

The V call is TRBV11-3, the J call TRBJ2-7; D is possibly TRBD1 (5 bases). The CDR3 is made up of 12 amino acids. Germline V gives CDR1 SGHNT, CDR2 YENEEA. Trimming removed 0 bases from V and 7 bases from J, with 7 bases in between. CDR3 amino acids: CASSLDNREQYF. DNA for the CDR3: TGTGCCAGCAGCTTAGATAACAGGGAGCAGTACTTC.

This clone has just a few counts. The chain carries TRBV7-6 and TRBJ2-1, with a possible D match to TRBD2 (6 bases). Trimming removed 5 bases from V and 5 bases from J, with 16 bases in between. This CDR3 comprises 15 residues. Germline V gene sequence: CDR1 SGHVS, CDR2 FNYEAQ. This chain's CDR3 is CASSAGASENNEQFF. As DNA, the CDR3 is TGTGCCAGCAGCGCCGGGGCTAGCGAGAACAATGAGCAGTTCTTC.

The genes are TRBV5-1 and TRBJ2-2, with D perhaps being TRBD1 or TRBD2 (5 bases each). CDR3 size: 15 residues. Trimming took 0 bases from V and 4 from J, leaving 10 bases between them. Germline V lookup: CDR1 SGHRS, CDR2 YFSETQ. CDR3 coding DNA: TGCGCCAGCAGCTTGGGGGGGTCATTCACCGGGGAGCTGTTTTTT. It yields the protein CASSLGGSFTGELFF.

The gene calls are TRBV28 and TRBJ1-1; 8 bases fit TRBD1. After removal of 6 bases from V and 2 bases from J, the junction contained 11 bases not matched to a gene. This CDR3 has 16 residues. Per germline, CDR1 MDHEN and CDR2 SYDVKM. CDR3 sequence reads: CASSLTSGTGNTEAFF. CDR3 coding DNA: TGTGCCAGCAGCCTTACCTCCGGGACAGGCAACACTGAAGCTTTCTTT.

The rearrangement links TRBV7-9 to TRBJ1-2; D unclear. The germline V and J ends were trimmed by 5 bases and 0 bases, with 16 bases remaining between them. The CDR3 totals 16 residues. CDR1 and CDR2 from the germline V gene are SEHNR and FQNEAQ (reference sequence). CDR3 loop: CASSRLETLANYGYTF. CDR3 coding DNA: TGTGCCAGCAGCCGCTTGGAGACCTTAGCTAACTATGGCTACACCTTC.

The CDR3 spells CASSQSPGTGDYEQYF. CDR3 bases: TGCGCCAGCAGTCAATCCCCCGGGACAGGGGACTACGAGCAGTACTTC. The chain combines TRBV23-1 with TRBJ2-7, with 10 bases identical to TRBD1. TRBV23-1 is identified as an open reading frame with a role that is uncertain. V lost 0 bases and J lost 3; bases outside the gene matches: 5. This CDR3 region has 16 residues.

The V gene is TRBV19, the J gene TRBJ2-5; TRBD1 matches 9 bases. Germline lookup yields CDR1 LNHDA and CDR2 SQIVND (reference sequence). V lost 4 bases to trimming and J lost 5 bases; unmatched junction nucleotides: 8. The CDR3 runs 15 residues. CDR3 loop: CASSSTGGGFETQYF. The CDR3 nucleotides are TGTGCCAGTAGTAGCACAGGGGGCGGGTTCGAGACCCAGTACTTC.

This chain uses TRBV18 with TRBJ1-1; D call uncertain. This CDR3 has 14 residues. Looked up from germline, CDR1 is KGHSH and CDR2 is LQKENI. Trimming took 5 bases from V and 0 from J, leaving 10 bases between them. DNA of the CDR3: TGTGCCAGCTCAACCAACAGCATGAACACTGAAGCTTTCTTT. Translated, it gives CASSTNSMNTEAFF.

This clone showed up just once. This rearrangement joins TRBV5-1 to TRBJ2-7; either TRBD1 or TRBD2 may fit D (5 bases each). Germline values: CDR1 SGHRS, CDR2 YFSETQ. V was pared by 7 bases and J by 2 bases, with 16 bases between. This CDR3 spans 14 amino acids. CDR3 loop: CASRVVGTTYEQYF. CDR3 DNA: TGCGCCAGCCGGGTTGTCGGGACCACCTACGAGCAGTACTTC. Together with reference TRBV5-1 and TRBJ2-7, the CDR3 gives the full variable domain: KAGVTQTPRYLIKTRGQQVTLSCSPISGHRSVSWYQQTPGQGLQFLFEYFSETQRNKGNFPGRFSGRQFSNSRSEMNVSTLELGDSALYLCASRVVGTTYEQYFGPGTRLTVT.

The chain has TRBV3-1 (or the pseudogene TRBV3-2) and TRBJ1-2, with TRBD1 as a possible D gene (6 bases). V shed 3 bases and J shed 2 bases, with 13 bases lying between them. Germline-derived CDR1 and CDR2 are LGHDT and YNNKEL (reference sequence). The length of the CDR3 is 15 residues. The CDR3 is CASSQGGQANYGYTF. The CDR3 region has the DNA TGTGCCAGCAGCCAGGGGGGCCAGGCCAACTATGGCTACACCTTC.

The V gene is TRBV14, the J gene TRBJ1-4; maybe TRBD1 (5 bases). The CDR3 has 15 amino acids. Germline assignment: CDR1 SGHDN and CDR2 FVKESK. V lost 3 bases and J lost 8, with 16 bases in between. CDR3 sequence (DNA): TGTGCCAGCAGCCAGTTGGGGGGATTTTGGGAAAAACTGTTTTTT. Translation: CASSQLGGFWEKLFF.

V usage is TRBV15 and J usage is TRBJ2-7; D is tentatively TRBD1 or TRBD2 (5 bases each). V lost 0 bases to trimming and J lost 2 bases, with 8 bases between them. The germline V gene encodes CDR1 LNHNV and CDR2 YYDKDF (reference sequence). The CDR3 covers 14 residues. The chain's CDR3 is CATSRDLGAYEQYF. The CDR3 region has the DNA TGTGCCACCAGCAGAGATCTGGGGGCCTACGAGCAGTACTTC.

The chain couples TRBV19 to TRBJ2-2; 8 bases map to TRBD2. The CDR3 extends over 15 amino acids. Germline loops: CDR1 LNHDA, CDR2 SQIVND (reference sequence). J gave up 2 bases and V 9 bases, and 8 bases lay outside the gene matches. The CDR3 bases are TGTGCCAGCACCCCGAGCGGGGGAAACACCGGGGAGCTGTTTTTT. This translates into CASTPSGGNTGELFF.

The chain joins TRBV6-5 to TRBJ2-7; possible D gene TRBD1, 5 bases. V was clipped by 7 bases and J by 6 bases, with 16 bases between them. The germline V gene has CDR1 MNHEY and CDR2 SVGAGI. The CDR3 spans 13 residues. The CDR3 DNA reads TGTGCCAGCACCGCGTCCAGGGCCAGCGAGCAGTACTTC. It yields the protein CASTASRASEQYF.

The chain carries TRBV4-2 and TRBJ1-3, with 9 bases fitting TRBD1. V trimming: 1 base; J trimming: 2 bases; junction bases outside the gene matches: 15. The CDR3 consists of 20 residues. CDR1 is LGHNA, CDR2 YNFKEQ, per germline. CDR3 protein: CASSQVLRDREVWAGNTIYF. The DNA for the CDR3 is TGTGCCAGCAGCCAAGTTCTCCGGGACAGGGAGGTCTGGGCTGGAAACACCATATATTTT.

This chain joins TRBV7-3 and TRBJ2-2; 8 nucleotides align to TRBD1. V dropped 1 base and J dropped 4; count of bases not matched to a gene: 8. Germline V gene sequence: CDR1 SGHTA, CDR2 FQGTGA. The CDR3 is 17 amino acids. The CDR3 sequence: CASSLIGRGLSTGELFF. In DNA, the CDR3 is TGTGCCAGCAGCTTAATCGGCAGGGGGCTCAGCACCGGGGAGCTGTTTTTT.

The chain carries TRBV7-3 and TRBJ2-7, with 7 bases identical to TRBD1. Per the germline V gene, CDR1 is SGHTA and CDR2 is FQGTGA. The CDR3 extends over 15 amino acids. V trimming: 0 bases; J trimming: 6 bases; junction bases outside the gene matches: 8. CDR3 sequence: CASSLTTGRWSEQYF. CDR3 nucleotide sequence: TGTGCCAGCAGCTTAACGACAGGGAGATGGAGCGAGCAGTACTTC.

This rearrangement joins TRBV7-8 to TRBJ1-5; the D gene is possibly TRBD1 (5 bases). Trimming cost V 1 base and J 3 bases, with 13 bases left between them. Germline V CDR1 and CDR2: SGHVS, FQNEAQ. The CDR3 is 16 amino acids. In DNA form, the CDR3 reads TGTGCCAGCAGCTTAGGACGGGGCCGGAACAATCAGCCCCAGCATTTT. Translating it yields CASSLGRGRNNQPQHF.

This clone was recorded once. V and J are TRBV6-6 and TRBJ2-1; 10 nucleotides line up with TRBD2. Trimming at V came to 6 bases and at J to 8 bases, leaving 10 bases not matched to a gene. CDR1 is MNHNY and CDR2 is SVGAGI in the germline V gene (reference sequence). This CDR3 is built from 15 residues. CDR3 in DNA: TGTGCCAGCAGCAACCTAGCGGGAGCTACCTATGAGCAGTTCTTC. Encoded protein: CASSNLAGATYEQFF.

The rearrangement links TRBV6-5 to TRBJ1-2; D ambiguous. Germline V gene sequence: CDR1 MNHEY, CDR2 SVGAGI. Trimming shortened V by 0 bases and J by 4 bases, and 15 bases separated the two germline ends. This CDR3 is built from 16 residues. The DNA for the CDR3 is TGTGCCAGCAGTTACTCCTTTGGCTCAACTCGCTATGGCTACACCTTC. This sequence encodes CASSYSFGSTRYGYTF.

A single count supports this clone. V and J are TRBV7-2 and TRBJ1-3, with D unclear. This CDR3 is 14 amino acids long. V lost 2 bases and J 2 bases, leaving 7 bases between the germline ends. CDR1 and CDR2 from the germline V gene are SGHTA and FQGNSA. Written as DNA, the CDR3 is TGTGCCAGCAGCTTAACAAGGGCTGGAAACACCATATATTTT. Its translation is CASSLTRAGNTIYF. Variable domain in full (rest from reference TRBV7-2 and TRBJ1-3): GAGVSQSPSNKVTEKGKDVELRCDPISGHTALYWYRQSLGQGLEFLIYFQGNSAPDKSGLPSDRFSAERTGGSVSTLTIQRTQQEDSAVYLCASSLTRAGNTIYFGEGSWLTVV.